Presented here are 16 T cell receptor beta chains from one specimen sequenced in a study of cytomegalovirus exposure and HLA in healthy donors. PCR employed 60 Vbeta and 13 Jbeta primers. This table comes from immunoSEQ multiplex PCR, and its TCRdb copy is limited to in-frame clones, with some not included. The sample consists of over 95,000 clones, roughly 80% of them appearing once. Sequences were obtained from PBMCs. The receptor set was obtained from a female donor in good health and CMV-seronegative.

In its sample, this clone was seen a few times. The chain employs TRBV5-6 and TRBJ2-3; TRBD2 matches at 9 bases. V gave up 0 bases and J gave up 4 bases; unmatched junction bases: 3. The germline V gene encodes CDR1 SGHDT and CDR2 YYEEEE. This CDR3 has 15 residues. CDR3: CASSLGLAESDTQYF. CDR3 coding DNA: TGTGCCAGCAGCTTGGGACTAGCGGAATCAGATACGCAGTATTTT.

The chain has TRBV5-1 and TRBJ2-7; 13 bases are a match to TRBD2. V was pared by 4 bases and J by 5 bases, with 9 bases of the junction left unmatched. Germline CDR1 SGHRS, CDR2 YFSETQ. The CDR3 covers 16 residues. The DNA for the CDR3 is TGCGCCAGCAGCCCGGGAGGGACTAGCGGGGCGGACGAGCAGTACTTC. This encodes CASSPGGTSGADEQYF.

The gene calls are TRBV11-2 and TRBJ2-7; D ambiguous. V gave up 2 bases and J gave up 6 bases, with 11 bases separating them. Germline lookup yields CDR1 SGHAT and CDR2 FQNNGV. The CDR3 totals 13 residues. The CDR3 DNA reads as TGTGCCAGCAGCTTAATCGGCCGAGGCGAGCAGTACTTC. Translated, it gives CASSLIGRGEQYF.

The V call is TRBV7-3, the J call TRBJ2-5, with 8 nucleotides matching TRBD1. The CDR3 covers 15 residues. Germline V gene sequence: CDR1 SGHTA, CDR2 FQGTGA. With V trimmed by 5 bases and J by 5 bases, 10 bases remained unmatched. The CDR3 sequence is CASSPGRGRRETQYF. The DNA for the CDR3 is TGTGCCAGCAGCCCAGGCAGGGGGCGCAGGGAGACCCAGTACTTC.

The chain employs TRBV28 and TRBJ1-6; D gene unclear. The CDR3 is 14 amino acids. Trimming cost V 4 bases and J 7 bases, with 11 bases left between them. In germline, CDR1 is MDHEN, CDR2 SYDVKM. CDR3 sequence reads: CASSSYLTNSPLHF. CDR3 nucleotides: TGTGCCAGCAGTTCCTACCTTACCAATTCACCCCTCCACTTT.

The V gene is TRBV15, the J gene TRBJ1-6, with D uncertain. Germline loops: CDR1 LNHNV, CDR2 YYDKDF (reference sequence). V dropped 0 bases and J dropped 8 bases, with 8 bases sitting between them. CDR3 length equals 14 residues. The CDR3 nucleotides read TGTGCCACCAGCAGAGATGGGCGGGATTCACCCCTCCACTTT. This gives the protein CATSRDGRDSPLHF.

The CDR3 protein is CASRLTSGGASEQFF. The CDR3 coding sequence is TGTGCCAGCAGGCTGACTAGCGGGGGGGCGAGTGAGCAGTTCTTC. The chain links TRBV6-5 to TRBJ2-1; 14 bases fit TRBD2. The CDR3 has 15 amino acids. Losses at the gene ends were 6 bases for V and 9 bases for J; bases not matched to a gene: 7. In germline, CDR1 is MNHEY, CDR2 SVGAGI.

Here the CDR3 reads CASSPTGQAGTGDSYNSPLHF. The DNA for the CDR3 is TGCGCCAGCAGCCCTACTGGACAGGCCGGAACCGGAGACTCCTATAATTCACCCCTCCACTTT. The chain is built from TRBV5-1 and TRBJ1-6, with 7 bases aligning to TRBD1. CDR3 length equals 21 residues. V shed 4 bases and J 0 bases; nucleotides not matched to a gene: 19. The V gene's germline CDR1 is SGHRS and CDR2 YFSETQ.

This chain joins TRBV7-9 and TRBJ2-1; D might be TRBD1 (5 bases). Deletions cut 3 bases from V and 8 bases from J, with 17 bases between. CDR1 is SEHNR, CDR2 FQNEAQ, per germline (reference sequence). The CDR3 is made up of 15 amino acids. The CDR3 DNA follows: TGTGCCAGCAGCTTTTCGCAGGGATTAGTCCATGAGCAGTTCTTC. This gives the protein CASSFSQGLVHEQFF.

The V call is TRBV18, the J call TRBJ1-5, with D unresolved. Germline assignment: CDR1 KGHSH and CDR2 LQKENI. V dropped 2 bases and J dropped 3 bases, with 11 bases sitting between them. This CDR3 has 15 amino acids. CDR3 in DNA: TGTGCCAGCTCACCATCCACAAATAACAATCAGCCCCAGCATTTT. It encodes CASSPSTNNNQPQHF. Variable domain in full (rest from reference TRBV18 and TRBJ1-5): NAGVMQNPRHLVRRRGQEARLRCSPMKGHSHVYWYRQLPEEGLKFMVYLQKENIIDESGMPKERFSAEFPKEGPSILRIQQVVRGDSAAYFCASSPSTNNNQPQHFGDGTRLSIL.

The chain combines TRBV5-4 with TRBJ1-2, with TRBD1 matching over 7 bases. Trimming at V came to 4 bases and at J to 8 bases, leaving 5 bases not matched to a gene. Germline V lookup: CDR1 SGHNT, CDR2 YYREEE (reference sequence). This CDR3 is 12 amino acids long. DNA of the CDR3: TGTGCCAGCAGCCCTGGACAGGCCGGCTACACCTTC. It translates to CASSPGQAGYTF.

This chain joins TRBV5-1 and TRBJ2-7, with 8 nucleotides matching TRBD2. From germline, CDR1 is SGHRS and CDR2 YFSETQ. With 4 bases clipped from V and 7 bases from J, the junction kept 13 bases outside the gene matches. The CDR3 spans 15 residues. Here the CDR3 DNA reads TGCGCCAGCAGCGAGCGGGGGCCCACCGGGGGGGAGCAGTACTTC. It encodes CASSERGPTGGEQYF.

This clone has only a few counts. The chain links TRBV7-9 to TRBJ2-1; 14 bases line up with TRBD2. Germline loops: CDR1 SEHNR, CDR2 FQNEAQ (reference sequence). CDR3 length equals 15 residues. V lost 3 bases to trimming and J lost 9 bases; unmatched junction nucleotides: 4. CDR3 sequence (DNA): TGTGCCAGCAGCTTTCTGACTAGCGGGGGGGGTGAGCAGTTCTTC. As protein: CASSFLTSGGGEQFF.

V is TRBV7-2 and J is TRBJ2-1; D perhaps matches TRBD2 (6 bases). V was pared by 1 base and J by 5 bases, with 15 bases between. Germline V gene lookup returns CDR1 SGHTA and CDR2 FQGNSA. The CDR3 contains 16 residues. The CDR3 is CASSLVTGGAHNEQFF. CDR3 in DNA: TGTGCCAGCAGCTTAGTGACTGGAGGGGCACACAATGAGCAGTTCTTC.

The V call is TRBV27, the J call TRBJ1-3, with unresolved D. Trimming cost V 0 bases and J 1 base, with 10 bases left between them. Per germline, CDR1 MNHEY and CDR2 SMNVEV (reference sequence). The CDR3 runs 16 residues. CDR3 sequence (DNA): TGTGCCAGCAGTTTATCCGCCGCGGGGTCTGGAAACACCATATATTTT. Protein sequence: CASSLSAAGSGNTIYF.

The J gene is TRBJ2-1, the V gene TRBV2; a possible D gene is TRBD2 (6 bases). Germline assignment: CDR1 SNHLY and CDR2 FYNNEI. The V end lost 10 bases, the J end lost 7 bases, and 8 bases lay between the germline ends. The CDR3 runs 10 residues. The CDR3 DNA follows: TGTGCCACGGGGAGGAATGAGCAGTTCTTC. Its protein is CATGRNEQFF.